These T cell receptor beta chains were read from a single sample in a study of human T cells and chemical hapten exposure. TCRdb reanalysed the RACE reads using MiXCR and keeps one entry per CDR3 protein. This table holds about 190,000 distinct CDR3 sequences, more than 20% found once. Sequenced here: whole blood, sampled in connection with sensitization to the hapten diphenylcyclopropenone (DPC). The receptors were sampled from a woman between 40 and 50 years old with alopecia areata. Some clones in this sample may be carry-over from other donors' samples. CDR3s include the opening cysteine and the closing phenylalanine or tryptophan. A D gene is named only where the DNA matches it firmly. Clone sizes are given selectively: once, few, many, or a class where the clone is expanded.

v_call: TRBV5-6
d_call: TRBD2
clone_size: -
j_call: TRBJ2-3
cdr3_aa: CASSLTSGRFPDTQYF
cdr3_nt: TGTGCCAGCAGCTTGACTAGCGGGAGGTTTCCAGATACGCAGTATTTT

v_call: TRBV4-3
d_call: -
clone_size: few
j_call: TRBJ2-5
cdr3_aa: CASSQGQVPQETQYF
cdr3_nt: TGCGCCAGCAGCCAAGGACAGGTCCCACAAGAGACCCAGTACTTC

v_call: TRBV10-3
d_call: -
clone_size: -
j_call: TRBJ2-3
cdr3_aa: CAISDPTRTADTQYF
cdr3_nt: TGTGCCATCAGTGATCCGACTAGGACGGCAGATACGCAGTATTTT

v_call: TRBV7-2
d_call: -
clone_size: few
j_call: TRBJ2-4
cdr3_aa: CASSLKWQGGIQYF
cdr3_nt: TGTGCCAGCAGCTTAAAGTGGCAGGGAGGCATTCAGTACTTC

v_call: TRBV7-2
d_call: -
clone_size: -
j_call: TRBJ1-1
cdr3_aa: CATQLRAEAFF
cdr3_nt: TGTGCCACCCAGTTGAGGGCTGAAGCTTTCTTT

v_call: TRBV20-1
d_call: -
clone_size: -
j_call: TRBJ1-5
cdr3_aa: CGGAGIYSNQPQHF
cdr3_nt: TGCGGAGGCGCAGGAATCTATAGCAATCAGCCCCAGCATTTT

v_call: TRBV20-1
d_call: -
clone_size: -
j_call: TRBJ2-7
cdr3_aa: CSAKLTREQYF
cdr3_nt: TGCAGTGCTAAGTTGACCCGCGAGCAGTACTTC

v_call: TRBV6-5
d_call: -
clone_size: few
j_call: TRBJ2-7
cdr3_aa: CASSYSTGDSYEQYF
cdr3_nt: TGTGCCAGCAGTTACTCGACTGGCGACTCCTACGAGCAGTACTTC

v_call: TRBV13
d_call: -
clone_size: few
j_call: TRBJ2-4
cdr3_aa: CASSLKRLRAPLYF
cdr3_nt: TGTGCCAGCAGCTTAAAGAGGTTACGAGCGCCTCTTTACTTC

v_call: TRBV20-1
d_call: -
clone_size: few
j_call: TRBJ2-7
cdr3_aa: CSALRTNPYEQYF
cdr3_nt: TGCAGTGCTCTTCGGACAAACCCCTACGAGCAGTACTTC

v_call: TRBV6-5
d_call: TRBD1
clone_size: -
j_call: TRBJ2-7
cdr3_aa: CASSYGTGRLYEQYF
cdr3_nt: TGTGCCAGCAGCTACGGGACAGGCAGACTCTACGAGCAGTACTTC

v_call: TRBV11-2
d_call: -
clone_size: -
j_call: TRBJ2-1
cdr3_aa: CASSLEYRGASYEQFF
cdr3_nt: TGTGCCAGCAGCTTAGAATATAGGGGCGCTTCTTACGAGCAGTTCTTC

v_call: TRBV7-9
d_call: -
clone_size: few
j_call: TRBJ1-2
cdr3_aa: CASSSGQSTYTF
cdr3_nt: TGTGCCAGCAGCTCCGGACAGTCGACTTACACCTTC

v_call: TRBV29-1
d_call: TRBD1
clone_size: -
j_call: TRBJ2-2
cdr3_aa: CSVEARQGSTGELFF
cdr3_nt: TGCAGCGTTGAAGCCCGACAGGGTAGCACCGGGGAGCTGTTTTTT

v_call: TRBV7-8
d_call: TRBD1
clone_size: -
j_call: TRBJ1-2
cdr3_aa: CASSSDMGQGAHGYTF
cdr3_nt: TGTGCCAGCAGCTCTGATATGGGACAGGGGGCACATGGCTACACCTTC

v_call: TRBV5-5
d_call: -
clone_size: many
j_call: TRBJ1-1
cdr3_aa: CASSLLGREDTEAFF
cdr3_nt: TGTGCCAGCAGCCTACTGGGTAGGGAAGACACTGAAGCTTTCTTT

v_call: TRBV29-1
d_call: -
clone_size: few
j_call: TRBJ1-2
cdr3_aa: CSGRAGLDGYTF
cdr3_nt: TGCAGCGGTCGGGCAGGGCTGGATGGCTACACCTTC

v_call: TRBV11-2
d_call: -
clone_size: -
j_call: TRBJ2-1
cdr3_aa: CASSLSVAGQFF
cdr3_nt: TGTGCCAGCAGCTTATCGGTTGCAGGGCAGTTCTTC

v_call: TRBV28
d_call: -
clone_size: few
j_call: TRBJ2-7
cdr3_aa: CASSLPLDYEQYF
cdr3_nt: TGTGCCAGCAGTTTACCACTAGACTACGAGCAGTACTTC

v_call: TRBV20-1
d_call: -
clone_size: many
j_call: TRBJ2-3
cdr3_aa: CSAPQGGVTDTQYF
cdr3_nt: TGCAGTGCTCCCCAGGGGGGGGTCACAGATACGCAGTATTTT

v_call: TRBV6-5
d_call: -
clone_size: few
j_call: TRBJ1-1
cdr3_aa: CASSYWGTRATEAFF
cdr3_nt: TGTGCCAGCAGTTACTGGGGGACGAGGGCAACTGAAGCTTTCTTT

v_call: TRBV28
d_call: TRBD2
clone_size: -
j_call: TRBJ2-7
cdr3_aa: CASIGGLAGGYEQYF
cdr3_nt: TGTGCCAGCATTGGTGGTCTGGCGGGAGGGTACGAGCAGTACTTC

v_call: TRBV20-1
d_call: -
clone_size: once
j_call: TRBJ2-1
cdr3_aa: CSASRTIRSEQFF
cdr3_nt: TGCAGTGCTAGTAGAACTATCCGAAGTGAGCAGTTCTTC

v_call: TRBV7-9
d_call: -
clone_size: few
j_call: TRBJ1-4
cdr3_aa: CASSYEGSEKLFF
cdr3_nt: TGTGCCAGCAGCTATGAAGGGAGTGAAAAACTGTTTTTT

v_call: TRBV7-2
d_call: TRBD2
clone_size: many
j_call: TRBJ2-3
cdr3_aa: CASRRASGSGDTQYF
cdr3_nt: TGTGCCAGCAGACGTGCTAGCGGGAGCGGGGATACGCAGTATTTT

v_call: TRBV7-2
d_call: TRBD1
clone_size: few
j_call: TRBJ2-4
cdr3_aa: CASSPQIRDRANIQYF
cdr3_nt: TGTGCCAGCAGCCCGCAAATCCGGGACAGAGCGAACATTCAGTACTTC

v_call: TRBV6-2/TRBV6-3
d_call: -
clone_size: -
j_call: TRBJ2-1
cdr3_aa: CASSYGGAVYNEQFF
cdr3_nt: TGTGCCAGCAGTTACGGAGGGGCAGTGTACAATGAGCAGTTCTTC

v_call: TRBV29-1
d_call: -
clone_size: -
j_call: TRBJ2-7
cdr3_aa: CSGTAGYEQYF
cdr3_nt: TGCAGCGGGACAGCTGGGTACGAGCAGTACTTC

v_call: TRBV5-1
d_call: TRBD2
clone_size: -
j_call: TRBJ2-1
cdr3_aa: CASRVGLASHNEQFF
cdr3_nt: TGCGCCAGCAGGGTGGGACTAGCGAGCCACAATGAGCAGTTCTTC

v_call: TRBV7-8
d_call: TRBD1
clone_size: few
j_call: TRBJ2-5
cdr3_aa: CASKTGQETQYF
cdr3_nt: TGTGCCAGCAAGACAGGGCAAGAGACCCAGTACTTC

v_call: TRBV29-1
d_call: TRBD2
clone_size: -
j_call: TRBJ2-7
cdr3_aa: CSVSRTSGPDEQYF
cdr3_nt: TGCAGCGTTTCTCGGACTAGCGGCCCGGACGAGCAGTACTTC

v_call: TRBV5-1
d_call: TRBD2
clone_size: few
j_call: TRBJ2-7
cdr3_aa: CASSWGTSGSIEQYF
cdr3_nt: TGCGCCAGCAGCTGGGGGACTAGCGGGTCGATAGAGCAGTACTTC

v_call: TRBV6-2/TRBV6-3
d_call: TRBD2
clone_size: many
j_call: TRBJ2-3
cdr3_aa: CASPLAGREPQYF
cdr3_nt: TGTGCCAGCCCCTTAGCAGGGCGGGAGCCGCAGTATTTT

v_call: TRBV6-5
d_call: TRBD1
clone_size: few
j_call: TRBJ1-5
cdr3_aa: CASSTPGQGAYQPQHF
cdr3_nt: TGTGCCAGCAGTACCCCAGGACAGGGGGCTTATCAGCCCCAGCATTTT

v_call: TRBV10-3
d_call: -
clone_size: many
j_call: TRBJ2-7
cdr3_aa: CAISVQLLNLYF
cdr3_nt: TGTGCCATCAGTGTACAGCTACTTAACCTATACTTC

v_call: TRBV29-1
d_call: -
clone_size: -
j_call: TRBJ2-3
cdr3_aa: CSVPGGYTQYF
cdr3_nt: TGCAGCGTTCCAGGGGGGTATACGCAGTATTTT

v_call: TRBV6-2/TRBV6-3
d_call: -
clone_size: -
j_call: TRBJ2-5
cdr3_aa: CASSYPWGETQYF
cdr3_nt: TGTGCCAGCAGTTACCCCTGGGGAGAGACCCAGTACTTC

v_call: TRBV20-1
d_call: TRBD2
clone_size: many
j_call: TRBJ2-7
cdr3_aa: CSAAQTSGSGEQYF
cdr3_nt: TGCAGTGCTGCACAGACTAGCGGGAGTGGCGAGCAGTACTTC

v_call: TRBV30
d_call: -
clone_size: -
j_call: TRBJ2-1
cdr3_aa: CAWRGLALYNEQFF
cdr3_nt: TGTGCCTGGAGAGGGCTAGCGTTGTACAATGAGCAGTTCTTC

v_call: TRBV6-2/TRBV6-3
d_call: -
clone_size: -
j_call: TRBJ2-7
cdr3_aa: CATSDGSRYEQYF
cdr3_nt: TGTGCCACCAGCGACGGAAGCCGCTACGAGCAGTACTTC

v_call: TRBV4-2
d_call: -
clone_size: many
j_call: TRBJ2-7
cdr3_aa: CASSQEIGAGLGQYF
cdr3_nt: TGTGCCAGCAGCCAAGAGATAGGGGCCGGTCTTGGACAGTACTTC

v_call: TRBV28
d_call: -
clone_size: -
j_call: TRBJ2-7
cdr3_aa: CASRKAGGNSYEQYF
cdr3_nt: TGTGCCAGCAGGAAGGCCGGCGGGAACTCCTACGAGCAGTACTTC

v_call: TRBV7-9
d_call: -
clone_size: medium-sized
j_call: TRBJ2-3
cdr3_aa: CASRSGTDTQYF
cdr3_nt: TGTGCCAGCAGAAGCGGCACAGATACGCAGTATTTT

v_call: TRBV6-2/TRBV6-3
d_call: TRBD2
clone_size: few
j_call: TRBJ2-7
cdr3_aa: CASRTSGGSYEQYF
cdr3_nt: TGTGCCAGCAGGACTAGCGGGGGATCCTACGAGCAGTACTTC

v_call: TRBV28
d_call: TRBD1
clone_size: few
j_call: TRBJ2-7
cdr3_aa: CASSYPRDRISYEQYF
cdr3_nt: TGTGCCAGCAGTTACCCCCGGGACAGGATCTCCTACGAGCAGTACTTC

v_call: TRBV5-1
d_call: -
clone_size: few
j_call: TRBJ2-3
cdr3_aa: CASSWADSTDTQYF
cdr3_nt: TGCGCCAGCAGCTGGGCGGACAGCACAGATACGCAGTATTTT

v_call: TRBV20-1
d_call: TRBD2
clone_size: few
j_call: TRBJ2-3
cdr3_aa: CSARSASGATDTQYF
cdr3_nt: TGCAGTGCTAGAAGTGCTAGCGGAGCCACAGATACGCAGTATTTT

v_call: TRBV7-9
d_call: TRBD2
clone_size: -
j_call: TRBJ2-5
cdr3_aa: CASSSTSGWETQYF
cdr3_nt: TGTGCCAGCAGCTCTACTAGCGGATGGGAGACCCAGTACTTC

v_call: TRBV9
d_call: TRBD2
clone_size: once
j_call: TRBJ2-5
cdr3_aa: CASSVGTSGSSETQYF
cdr3_nt: TGTGCCAGCAGCGTAGGGACTAGCGGGAGCTCGGAGACCCAGTACTTC

v_call: TRBV6-2/TRBV6-3
d_call: -
clone_size: -
j_call: TRBJ2-3
cdr3_aa: CASSWASGTDTQYF
cdr3_nt: TGTGCCAGCAGTTGGGCTAGCGGCACAGATACGCAGTATTTT

v_call: TRBV20-1
d_call: -
clone_size: -
j_call: TRBJ2-2
cdr3_aa: CSAPERITGELFF
cdr3_nt: TGCAGTGCTCCGGAGCGTATCACCGGGGAGCTGTTTTTT

v_call: TRBV29-1
d_call: -
clone_size: many
j_call: TRBJ1-2
cdr3_aa: CSVTANYGYTF
cdr3_nt: TGCAGCGTAACAGCTAACTATGGCTACACCTTC

v_call: TRBV24-1
d_call: -
clone_size: few
j_call: TRBJ2-5
cdr3_aa: CATSDSGVQETQYF
cdr3_nt: TGTGCCACCAGTGATTCGGGGGTCCAAGAGACCCAGTACTTC

v_call: TRBV7-3
d_call: TRBD2
clone_size: few
j_call: TRBJ2-3
cdr3_aa: CASSLVPSGSTDTQYF
cdr3_nt: TGTGCCAGCAGCTTAGTACCTAGCGGGAGTACAGATACGCAGTATTTT

v_call: TRBV12-3/TRBV12-4
d_call: TRBD2
clone_size: -
j_call: TRBJ2-2
cdr3_aa: CASSLFLLAGVDTGELFF
cdr3_nt: TGTGCCAGCAGTTTGTTTTTACTAGCGGGAGTGGATACCGGGGAGCTGTTTTTT

v_call: TRBV10-3
d_call: -
clone_size: few
j_call: TRBJ2-7
cdr3_aa: CAISPGAGNTGNEQYF
cdr3_nt: TGTGCCATCAGCCCCGGGGCAGGGAATACTGGCAACGAGCAGTACTTC